The clone carrying this T cell receptor beta chain has only a few counts. The CDR3 ends on some other residue instead of the conserved phenylalanine or tryptophan, so this is likely a read error. It is unclear where the CDR3 begins or ends on the DNA, so no DNA is shown, and the CDR3 is as TCRdb lists it. Germline CDR1 SGHAT, CDR2 FQNNGV. The CDR3 length equals 13 residues, ends included. This record comes from a study of human T cells and chemical hapten exposure. Time point in this sample: patch test 2, 6 weeks after DPC sensitization. The treatment here: therapeutic diphenylcyclopropenone sensitization with weekly scalp DPC. In TCRdb, the RACE reads were re-called with MiXCR into one record per CDR3 protein. The repertoire holds tens of thousands of distinct CDR3 sequences, about 9.9% seen once, with around 1.5% in the top ten.

V gene TRBV11-2 combines with J gene TRBJ2-7; the DNA was not used to check the table's D call, TRBD1. The receptor's source is a man between 18 and 35 years old with alopecia areata. Some clones in this sample may be carry-over from other donors' samples. Sequencing was performed on whole blood, taken in connection with sensitization to the hapten diphenylcyclopropenone (DPC). The CDR3 loop is CASSGQPTGAAEI.